This TCR beta chain was identified in a study of T cell repertoires in cytomegalovirus infection (dated by TCRdb to about 2019). For context, the study as a whole: Because public TCR beta signatures pointed to carriage of CMV infection together with the matching HLA type, the HLA type of each donor mattered for the analysis.

From the cysteine up to the phenylalanine, the CDR3 has a length of 16 residues. Only the CDR3 region is kept as DNA, spanning 48 bases read in frame from base 1. The germline V gene (reference sequence) sets CDR1 to MNHEY and CDR2 to SMNVEV. V is cut back by 3 bases and J by 5 bases, with 7 bases in the junction unmatched. For sequencing, an Illumina HiSeq 1500 was employed. TCRdb took the public reads, trimmed them with fastp at Q25, ran MiXCR for clone calling and kept in-frame beta chains. Every entry covers one CDR3 protein and lists the most common genes and DNA from its rows. The sample includes over 450,000 distinct CDR3 sequences, with about 11% observed a single time. Roughly 10% of the sample comes from the top ten. Overall results and qualifications from the work: The ex vivo response was dominated by HLA-C-restricted CMV-specific TCR beta clonotypes, which also provided the single most frequent clonotype in two of eight donors. In both this cohort and an independent roughly 330-donor cohort, the cumulative frequency of public TCR beta family members distinguished carriers of CMV infection plus the relevant HLA type.

This clonotype came up many times. The antigen it recognizes is unknown. No much larger clonotype is one base removed from it; base qualities were not supplied. Input material: PBMCs. The V gene is TRBV27 and the J gene is TRBJ2-1, with TRBD2 matching 10 junction bases. The source of this sequence is a human donor in good health (CMV status not recorded). Some clones in this sample may be carry-over from other donors' samples. For the CDR3, the sequence is CASSLSGGAGDNEQFF. In nucleotide form, the sequence is TGTGCCAGCAGTTTGAGCGGGGGGGCAGGGGACAATGAGCAGTTCTTC.